The next 4 T cell receptor beta chains were all read from a single sample in a study of CD8 T cell repertoires and HIV-1 epitope variants. Clones were read by immunoSEQ multiplex PCR, and TCRdb kept only the in-frame ones, dropping some. The top ten clones hold roughly 45% of a sample with around 3,700 clones, more than 65% of them seen once. Their antigen targets remain unknown. Sequenced input: cultured CD8+ T cells derived from PBMCs. The receptor source for this set is a male donor with HIV.

Only a few counts were recorded for this clone. CDR3 protein: CASSLVPSLTTDTQYF. The DNA of the CDR3 is TGTGCCAGCAGCTTAGTCCCTAGTCTTACCACAGATACGCAGTATTTT. V is TRBV11-1 and J is TRBJ2-3; the D is unclear. Germline CDR1 reads SGHAT; CDR2 reads FQDESV (reference sequence). The CDR3 length is 16 residues. The germline V and J ends were trimmed by 1 base and 2 bases, with 13 bases remaining between them.

This clone was recorded once. The chain recombines TRBV7-2 with TRBJ2-7; maybe TRBD2 (7 bases). This CDR3 region has 15 residues. V was cut by 2 bases and J by 2 bases, with 13 bases left in between. CDR1 is SGHTA, CDR2 FQGNSA, per germline. The CDR3: CASSLRRGGTYEQYF. CDR3 nucleotide sequence: TGTGCCAGCAGCTTACGGCGCGGGGGCACCTACGAGCAGTACTTC.

V gene TRBV6-1 combines with J gene TRBJ2-7; D is undetermined. Germline-derived CDR1 and CDR2 are MNHNS and SASEGT. Trimming removed 5 bases at V and 2 bases at J, with 13 bases between. The CDR3 contains 14 residues. The CDR3 here is CASSSDVSAYEQYF. In DNA form, the CDR3 reads TGTGCCAGCAGTTCAGATGTCTCGGCCTACGAGCAGTACTTC.

The V gene is TRBV25-1, the J gene TRBJ1-3, with D unclear. The CDR3 covers 15 residues. Germline loops: CDR1 MGHDK, CDR2 SYGVNS. Trimming took off 3 bases at V and 0 bases at J, with 9 bases between the two ends. CDR3 DNA sequence: TGTGCCAGCAGTGATTTTGGCAGCTCTGGAAACACCATATATTTT. This sequence encodes CASSDFGSSGNTIYF.